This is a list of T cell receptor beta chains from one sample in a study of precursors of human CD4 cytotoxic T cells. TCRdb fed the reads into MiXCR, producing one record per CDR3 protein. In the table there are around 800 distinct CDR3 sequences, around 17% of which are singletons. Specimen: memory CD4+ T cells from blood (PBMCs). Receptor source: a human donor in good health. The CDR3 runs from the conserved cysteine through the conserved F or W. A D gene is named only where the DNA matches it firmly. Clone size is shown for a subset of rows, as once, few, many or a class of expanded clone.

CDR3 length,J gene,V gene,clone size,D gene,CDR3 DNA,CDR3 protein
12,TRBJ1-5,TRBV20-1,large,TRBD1,TGCAGTGCGGGGACAGGAACTCAGCCCCAGCATTTT,CSAGTGTQPQHF
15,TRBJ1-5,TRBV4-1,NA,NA,TGCGCCAGCAGCCAGACAGGACAGAACAATCAGCCCCAGCATTTT,CASSQTGQNNQPQHF
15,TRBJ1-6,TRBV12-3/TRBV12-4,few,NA,TGTGCCAGCAGCTTGATGTTAGGGTTAGGATCACCCCTCCACTTT,CASSLMLGLGSPLHF
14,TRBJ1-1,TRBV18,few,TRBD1,TGTGCCAGCTCACTGGACAGGGGAGCCACTGAAGCTTTCTTT,CASSLDRGATEAFF
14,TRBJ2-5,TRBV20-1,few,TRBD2,TGCAGTGCCTACCTGGGACTAGGGCAAGAGACCCAGTACTTC,CSAYLGLGQETQYF
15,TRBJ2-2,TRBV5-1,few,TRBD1,TGCGCCAGCCGCCCCGACAGGGTGGGAACCGGGGAGCTGTTTTTT,CASRPDRVGTGELFF
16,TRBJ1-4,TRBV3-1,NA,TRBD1,TGTGCCAGCAGCCAGGGCGGACAGGGGGATCATGAAAAACTGTTTTTT,CASSQGGQGDHEKLFF
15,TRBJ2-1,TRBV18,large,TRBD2,TGTGCCAGCTCAAGAGGGACTAGCGAATACAATGAGCAGTTCTTC,CASSRGTSEYNEQFF
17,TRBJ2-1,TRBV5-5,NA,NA,TGTGCCAGCAGCTTGGGGCTGGGTAGCGGAACTAGGCATGAGCAGTTCTTC,CASSLGLGSGTRHEQFF
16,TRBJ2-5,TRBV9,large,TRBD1,TGTGCCAGCAGCGTAGGCACAGGGGGGTCGGGAGAGACCCAGTACTTC,CASSVGTGGSGETQYF
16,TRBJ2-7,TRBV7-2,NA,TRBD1,TGTGCCAGCAGCTTAACCACAGGGGTAAGCTCCTACGAGCAGTACTTC,CASSLTTGVSSYEQYF
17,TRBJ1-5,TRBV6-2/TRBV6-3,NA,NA,TGTGCCAGCAGTTACACAGTGACAGTAGATAGCAATCAGCCCCAGCATTTT,CASSYTVTVDSNQPQHF
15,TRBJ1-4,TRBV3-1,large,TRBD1,TGTGCCAGCAGCCCGCCCGGACAGGGCGGTCGAAAACTGTTTTTT,CASSPPGQGGRKLFF
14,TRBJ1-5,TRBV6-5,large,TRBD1,TGTGCCAGCAGTCTGACAGGGGGCAATCAGCCCCAGCATTTT,CASSLTGGNQPQHF
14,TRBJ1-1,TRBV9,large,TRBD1,TGTGCCAGCAGCGTAGCAGCAGGGGGAGCTGAAGCTTTCTTT,CASSVAAGGAEAFF
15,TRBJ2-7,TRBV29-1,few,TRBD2,TGCAGCGTTGAAGATCTTAGCGGGAGGGCCTTCGAGCAGTACTTC,CSVEDLSGRAFEQYF
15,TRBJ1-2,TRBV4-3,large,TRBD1,TGCGCCAGCAGCCAAACCCCGACAGGGGACTATGGCTACACCTTC,CASSQTPTGDYGYTF
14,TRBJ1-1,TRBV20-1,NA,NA,TGCAGTGCTAGGCTACTAGGAAGGGTCGGTGAAGCTTTCTTT,CSARLLGRVGEAFF
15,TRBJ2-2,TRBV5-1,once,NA,TGCGCCAGCAGCTTGGCTGGGGGAAGCACCGGGAAGCTGTTTTTT,CASSLAGGSTGKLFF
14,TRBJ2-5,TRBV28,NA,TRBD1,TGTGCCAGCACAAGGGGACAGGGAGTAGAGACCCAGTACTTC,CASTRGQGVETQYF
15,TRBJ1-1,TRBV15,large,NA,TGTGCCACCAGCAAACGTACAGGGATGAACACTGAAGCTTTCTTT,CATSKRTGMNTEAFF
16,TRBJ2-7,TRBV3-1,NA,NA,TGTGCCAGCAGCCAAGGGACATTCGCTACTGCCTACGAGCAGTACTTC,CASSQGTFATAYEQYF
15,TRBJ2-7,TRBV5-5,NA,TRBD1,TGTGCCAGCAGCTTTTCCCGGACAGGGGGCTACGATCAGTACTTC,CASSFSRTGGYDQYF
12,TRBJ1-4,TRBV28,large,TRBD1,TGTGCCAGCAGACCGGGACAGGATCATCTGTTTTTT,CASRPGQDHLFF
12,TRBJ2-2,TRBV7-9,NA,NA,TGTGCCAGCAGCCCCCAAAACGGGGAGCTGTTTTTT,CASSPQNGELFF
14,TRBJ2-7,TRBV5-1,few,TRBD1,TGCGCCAGCAGCTTGCTGGACAGGACTTACGAGCAGTACTTC,CASSLLDRTYEQYF
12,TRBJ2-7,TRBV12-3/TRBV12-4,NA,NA,TGTGCCAGCAGGGGTTTGCCCTACGAGCAGTACTTC,CASRGLPYEQYF
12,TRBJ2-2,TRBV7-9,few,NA,TGTGCCAGCAGCCCCAAAAACGGGGAGCTGTTTTTT,CASSPKNGELFF
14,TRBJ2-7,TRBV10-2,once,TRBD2,TGCACCAGCGGGGACGATACGGGCTCCTACGAGCAGTACTTC,CTSGDDTGSYEQYF
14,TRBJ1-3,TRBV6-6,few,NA,TGTGCCAGCAGTAAACAGGGAATTGGAAACACCATATATTTT,CASSKQGIGNTIYF
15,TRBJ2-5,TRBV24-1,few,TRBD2,TGTGCCACCAGTGATTTGTCATCGCGGGGGGAGACCCAGTACTTC,CATSDLSSRGETQYF
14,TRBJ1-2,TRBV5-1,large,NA,TGCGCCAGCAGCTTGGCGACAGCCCTACCTGGCTACACCTTC,CASSLATALPGYTF
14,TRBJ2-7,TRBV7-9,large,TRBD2,TGTGCCAGCAGCCTAGCGGGAGTTTCCTACGAGCAGTACTTC,CASSLAGVSYEQYF
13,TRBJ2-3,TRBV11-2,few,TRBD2,TGTGCCAGCAGCTATAGCGGGACAGATACGCAGTATTTT,CASSYSGTDTQYF
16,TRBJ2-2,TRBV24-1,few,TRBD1,TGTGCCACCAGTGAACAGGACAGGGGAGTCATCGGGGAGCTGTTTTTT,CATSEQDRGVIGELFF
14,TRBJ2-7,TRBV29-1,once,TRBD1,TGCAGCGTGGCGGCCGGGACAGTCTCCTACGAGCAGTACTTC,CSVAAGTVSYEQYF
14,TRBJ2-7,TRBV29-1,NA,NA,TGCAGCGTTGTCGCGCTAACGGAGCACTACGAGCAGTACTTC,CSVVALTEHYEQYF
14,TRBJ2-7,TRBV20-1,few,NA,TGCAGTGCTATTGGACTAGGGGGCGGGTCCGAGCAGTACTTC,CSAIGLGGGSEQYF
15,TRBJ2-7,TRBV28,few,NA,TGTGCCAGCAGTTTCGCGCCCGGACCGACCTACGAGCAGTACTTC,CASSFAPGPTYEQYF
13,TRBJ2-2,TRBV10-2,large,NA,TGCGCCAGCAGTGAGAACCCCGGCGGGGAGCTGTTTTTT,CASSENPGGELFF
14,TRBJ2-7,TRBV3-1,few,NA,TGTGCCAGCAGCCAAGATCTAGTCGCCGCCGGGAAGTACTTC,CASSQDLVAAGKYF
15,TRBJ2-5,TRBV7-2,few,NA,TGTGCCAGCAGCTCTACGGTTATGGGGGCAGAGACCCAGTACTTC,CASSSTVMGAETQYF
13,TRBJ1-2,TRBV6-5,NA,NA,TGTGCCAGCAGTTACGGTTCAGGGGAAGGCTACACCTTC,CASSYGSGEGYTF
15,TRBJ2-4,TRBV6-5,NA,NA,TGTGCCAGCAGTTTCGGCGAGGTAGCCAAAAACATTCAGTACTTC,CASSFGEVAKNIQYF
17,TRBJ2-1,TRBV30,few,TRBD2,TGTGCCTGTCGACCGGGACTAGCGGGAGGGTCCTACAATGAGCAGTTCTTC,CACRPGLAGGSYNEQFF
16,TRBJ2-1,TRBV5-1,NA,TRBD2,TGCGCCAGCAGCTTTGAGGGGAGGGCTTCCTACAATGAGCAGTTCTTC,CASSFEGRASYNEQFF
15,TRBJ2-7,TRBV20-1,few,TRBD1,TGCAGTGCTAGAGATCTTGGGACAGGGGGCTACGAGCAGTACTTC,CSARDLGTGGYEQYF
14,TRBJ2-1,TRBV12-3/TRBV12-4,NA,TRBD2,TGTGCCAGCAGCCCCGGGACTAGTCTCAATGAGCAGTTCTTC,CASSPGTSLNEQFF
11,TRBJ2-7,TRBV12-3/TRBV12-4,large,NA,TGTGCCAGCAGACAGAACTACGAGCAGTACTTC,CASRQNYEQYF
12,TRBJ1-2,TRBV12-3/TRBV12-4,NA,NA,TGTGCCAGCAGTCCCAGGGGTCTTGGCTACACCTTC,CASSPRGLGYTF
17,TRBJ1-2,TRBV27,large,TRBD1,TGTGCCAGCAGTCTATATGGGACAGGCGCCCTGGATGGAGGCTACACCTTC,CASSLYGTGALDGGYTF
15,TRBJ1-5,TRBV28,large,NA,TGTGCCAGCCTTATAGGGGCATGGGGCAATCAGCCCCAGCATTTT,CASLIGAWGNQPQHF
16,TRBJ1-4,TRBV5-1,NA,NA,TGCGCCAGCAGCTTGGTGTCTGGGAGCACTAATGAAAAACTGTTTTTT,CASSLVSGSTNEKLFF
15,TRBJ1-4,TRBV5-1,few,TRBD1,TGCGCCAGCAGCGGGGGACAGGGCTCTAATGAAAAACTGTTTTTT,CASSGGQGSNEKLFF
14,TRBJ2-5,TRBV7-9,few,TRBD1,TGTGCCAGCAGCTCGACAGGGACCCAAGAGACCCAGTACTTC,CASSSTGTQETQYF